Sequencing of this T cell receptor (beta chain) was carried out in a study of blood T cell repertoires in COVID-19. Whole-study context: The United States, Italy and Spain were the sources of the acute and convalescent COVID-19 samples.

CDR3 length: 15 amino acids. Per the germline V gene, CDR1 is KGHDR and CDR2 is SFDVKD. V lost 3 bases, J lost 4 bases, and 7 bases stayed unmatched. The age range of participants was about 18 to 100 years, with residence in about two dozen US areas. Clones were read by immunoSEQ multiplex PCR, and TCRdb kept only the in-frame ones, dropping some. The table shows some 200,000 clones, with almost 80% occurring only once. The clonotype was recovered from a woman aged 45 to 65 who had recovered from COVID-19. This chain links TRBV24-1 with TRBJ2-5, with TRBD1 matching 7 bases. Sequenced: PBMCs or T cells enriched from blood (not recorded which). The CDR3: CATSDLKNRGETQYF. DNA of the CDR3: TGTGCCACCAGTGATCTGAAGAACAGGGGAGAGACCCAGTACTTC.